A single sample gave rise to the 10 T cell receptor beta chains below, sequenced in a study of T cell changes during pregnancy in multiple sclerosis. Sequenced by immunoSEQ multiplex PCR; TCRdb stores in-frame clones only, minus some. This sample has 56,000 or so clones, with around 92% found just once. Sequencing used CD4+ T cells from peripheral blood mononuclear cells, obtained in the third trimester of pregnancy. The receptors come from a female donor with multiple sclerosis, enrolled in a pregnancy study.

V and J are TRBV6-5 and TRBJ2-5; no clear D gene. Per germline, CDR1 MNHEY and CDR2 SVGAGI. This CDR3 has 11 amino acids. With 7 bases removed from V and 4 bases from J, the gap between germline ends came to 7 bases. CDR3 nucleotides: TGTGCCAGCACCCTAGGAGAGACCCAGTACTTC. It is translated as CASTLGETQYF.

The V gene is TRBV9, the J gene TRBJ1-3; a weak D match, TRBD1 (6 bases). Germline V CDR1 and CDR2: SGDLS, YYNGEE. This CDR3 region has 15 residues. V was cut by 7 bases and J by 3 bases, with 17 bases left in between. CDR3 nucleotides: TGTGCCAGCCCAATCGGACAGTTAATTGGAAACACCATATATTTT. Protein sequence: CASPIGQLIGNTIYF.

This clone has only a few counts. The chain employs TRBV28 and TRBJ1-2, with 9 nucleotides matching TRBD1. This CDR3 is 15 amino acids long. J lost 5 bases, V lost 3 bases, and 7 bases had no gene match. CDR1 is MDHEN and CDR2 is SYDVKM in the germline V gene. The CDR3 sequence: CASSFPQGAAYGYTF. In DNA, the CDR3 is TGTGCCAGCAGTTTCCCACAGGGGGCTGCTTATGGCTACACCTTC.

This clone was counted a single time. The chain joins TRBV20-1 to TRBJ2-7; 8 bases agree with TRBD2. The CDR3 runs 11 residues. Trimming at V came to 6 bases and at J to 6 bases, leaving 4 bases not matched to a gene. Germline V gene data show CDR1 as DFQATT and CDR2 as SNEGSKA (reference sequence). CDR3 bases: TGCAGTGCCCTCCTAGCGGGCGAGCAGTACTTC. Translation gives CSALLAGEQYF.

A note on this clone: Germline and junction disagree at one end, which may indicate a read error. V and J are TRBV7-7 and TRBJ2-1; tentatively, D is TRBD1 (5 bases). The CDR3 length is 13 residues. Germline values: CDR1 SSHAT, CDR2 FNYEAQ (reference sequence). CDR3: CASSLQVGHEQFF. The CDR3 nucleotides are TGTGCTAGCAGCCTCCAGGTGGGGCATGAGCAGTTCTTC.

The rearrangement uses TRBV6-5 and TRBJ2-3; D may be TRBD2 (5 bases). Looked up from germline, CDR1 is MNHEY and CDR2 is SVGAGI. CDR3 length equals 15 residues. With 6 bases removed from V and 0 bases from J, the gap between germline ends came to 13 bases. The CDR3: CASSLLASSTDTQYF. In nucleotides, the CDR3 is TGTGCCAGCAGCCTACTTGCTAGCAGCACAGATACGCAGTATTTT.

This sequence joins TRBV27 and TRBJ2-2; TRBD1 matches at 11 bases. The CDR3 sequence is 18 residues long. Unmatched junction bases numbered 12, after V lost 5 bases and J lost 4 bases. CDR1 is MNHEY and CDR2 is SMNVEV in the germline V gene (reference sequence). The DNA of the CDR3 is TGTGCCAGCAGTCCACAGGACAGGGGGCGTTTCGGCACCGGGGAGCTGTTTTTT. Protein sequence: CASSPQDRGRFGTGELFF.

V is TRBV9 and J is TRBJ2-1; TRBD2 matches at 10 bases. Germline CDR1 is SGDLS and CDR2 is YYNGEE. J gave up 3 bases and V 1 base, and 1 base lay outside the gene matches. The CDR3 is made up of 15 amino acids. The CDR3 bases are TGTGCCAGCAGCGTAAGACTAGCGGGCTACAATGAGCAGTTCTTC. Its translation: CASSVRLAGYNEQFF.

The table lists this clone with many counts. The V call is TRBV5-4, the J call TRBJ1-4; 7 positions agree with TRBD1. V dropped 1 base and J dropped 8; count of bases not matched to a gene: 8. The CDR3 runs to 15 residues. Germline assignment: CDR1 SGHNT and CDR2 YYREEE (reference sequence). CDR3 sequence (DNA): TGTGCCAGCAGCTTGTTAGGGGGCGCCGGGGAAAAACTGTTTTTT. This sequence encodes CASSLLGGAGEKLFF.

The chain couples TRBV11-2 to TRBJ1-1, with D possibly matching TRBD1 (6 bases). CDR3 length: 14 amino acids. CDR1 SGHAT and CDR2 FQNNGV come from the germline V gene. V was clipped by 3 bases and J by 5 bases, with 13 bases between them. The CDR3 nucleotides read TGTGCCAGCAGCTTGGGGGCACGGGTGACTGAAGCTTTCTTT. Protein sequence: CASSLGARVTEAFF.